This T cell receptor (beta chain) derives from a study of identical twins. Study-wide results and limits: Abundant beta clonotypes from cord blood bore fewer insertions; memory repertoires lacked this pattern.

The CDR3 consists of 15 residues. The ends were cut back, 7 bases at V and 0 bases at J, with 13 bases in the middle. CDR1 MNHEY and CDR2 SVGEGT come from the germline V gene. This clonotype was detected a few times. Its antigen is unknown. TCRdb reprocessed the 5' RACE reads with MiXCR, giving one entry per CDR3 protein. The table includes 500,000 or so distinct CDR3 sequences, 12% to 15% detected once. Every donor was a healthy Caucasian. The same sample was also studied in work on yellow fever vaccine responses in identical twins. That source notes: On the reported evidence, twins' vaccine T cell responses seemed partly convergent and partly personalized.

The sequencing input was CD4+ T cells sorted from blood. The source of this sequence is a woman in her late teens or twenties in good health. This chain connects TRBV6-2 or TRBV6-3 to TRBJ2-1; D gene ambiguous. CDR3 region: CASTQSPSSYNEQFF. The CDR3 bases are TGTGCCAGCACCCAGAGTCCGAGCTCCTACAATGAGCAGTTCTTC.